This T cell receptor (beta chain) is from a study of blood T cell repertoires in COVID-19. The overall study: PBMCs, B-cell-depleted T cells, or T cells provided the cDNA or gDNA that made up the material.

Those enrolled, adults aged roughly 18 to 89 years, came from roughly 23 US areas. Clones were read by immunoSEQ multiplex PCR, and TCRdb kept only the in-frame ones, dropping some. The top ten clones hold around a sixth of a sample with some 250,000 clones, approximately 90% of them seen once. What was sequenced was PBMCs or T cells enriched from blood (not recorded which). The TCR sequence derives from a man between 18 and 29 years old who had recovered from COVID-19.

The DNA of the CDR3 is TGTGCCAGTAGTATAACGAGTCGGGCAGGGAGGGACTATGGCTACACCTTC. Protein product: CASSITSRAGRDYGYTF. The chain links TRBV19 to TRBJ1-2, with D perhaps matching TRBD1 (5 bases). V was cut by 2 bases and J by 3 bases, with 19 bases left in between. Germline V CDR1 and CDR2: LNHDA, SQIVND (reference sequence). The CDR3 covers 17 residues.